The rows below give T cell receptor beta chains drawn from one sample of a study of blood T cells in healthy people across ages. In TCRdb, the 5' RACE reads were re-called with MiXCR into one record per CDR3 protein. The table includes around 900,000 distinct CDR3 sequences, 25% to 35% detected once. Sequencing used blood. These receptors all stem from an elderly woman in good health. CDR3s leave out the opening cysteine and the closing phenylalanine or tryptophan.

>TRBJ2-5|TRBV20-1
SATDQQETQY
>TRBJ2-3|TRBV12-3/TRBV12-4
ASGGVSTDTQY
>TRBJ1-1|TRBV6-5
ASSSGGPSNTEAF
>TRBJ2-7|TRBV7-2
ASSAGQTYEQY
>TRBJ2-7|TRBV20-1
SAPGGERYEQY
>TRBJ1-1|TRBV10-3
AISDRGRSYTEAF
>TRBJ1-4|TRBV20-1
SAQENEKLF
>TRBJ1-2|TRBV6-2/TRBV6-3
ASSYGTWDDYI
>TRBJ2-5|TRBV4-3
ASSLSSIGETQY
>TRBJ1-1|TRBV5-1
ASSLGSGAANTEAF
>TRBJ2-7|TRBV14
ASSQERGIYEQY
>TRBJ1-5|TRBV6-6
ASTPSLNQPQH
>TRBJ1-6|TRBV20-1
SAARDGYNNSPLH
>TRBJ2-3|TRBV12-3/TRBV12-4
ASNGLAGRTDVQY
>TRBJ2-3|TRBV28
ASRSDVDTQY
>TRBJ1-2|TRBV7-2
ASSLLTLTTGYT
>TRBJ2-1|TRBV7-2
ASRGSPGTGGGEQF
>TRBJ1-6|TRBV18
ASSPLGRTGDSPLH
>.|TRBV20-1
SATTGTSVYEQY
>TRBJ1-2|TRBV29-1
SVEEGSLSFGYT
>TRBJ2-2|TRBV28
ASSYRGGELF
>TRBJ2-3|TRBV28
ASRDTTDAQY
>TRBJ2-6|TRBV27
ASSSQGVGSGANVLT
>TRBJ2-5|TRBV27
ASSLRGLGQY
>TRBJ1-1|TRBV2
ASDRLSPEAF
>TRBJ1-6|TRBV7-2
ASSLVSGRFYSPLH
>TRBJ1-2|TRBV19
ASSILSGPDYGYT
>TRBJ1-5|TRBV7-2
ASSLGGFYSNQPQH
>TRBJ2-3|TRBV20-1
SARDRASTDTQY
>TRBJ2-1|TRBV4-3
ASSQKATSGGYSYNEQF
>TRBJ2-1|TRBV5-1
ASSLGRGYNEQF
>TRBJ2-1|TRBV5-4
ASSEDFTYNEQF